These T cell receptor beta chains were read from a single sample in a study of T cells after yellow fever vaccination. TCRdb reprocessed the 5' RACE reads with MiXCR, giving one entry per CDR3 protein. This sample has about 150,000 distinct CDR3 sequences, with approximately 6.2% found just once. Here the sequenced sample was CD4+ T cells sorted from PBMCs, taken on the day of the first yellow fever vaccination. These receptor sequences come from a man aged 18 to 29 who received the YFV17D yellow fever vaccine. Both conserved end residues are part of each CDR3. D genes are given only for firm matches. Rows give clone size only sometimes, using once, few, many, or a class for an expanded clone.

V: TRBV5-4
D: -
J: TRBJ2-7
size: few
CDR3: CASRIQGSYEQYF
DNA: TGTGCCAGCAGGATTCAGGGGTCCTACGAGCAGTACTTC

V: TRBV29-1
D: -
J: TRBJ1-2
size: few
CDR3: CSVGFLGYGYTF
DNA: TGCAGCGTTGGGTTCCTGGGCTATGGCTACACCTTC

V: TRBV3-1
D: -
J: TRBJ1-1
size: many
CDR3: CASSHPGAMNTEAFF
DNA: TGTGCCAGCAGCCATCCAGGGGCGATGAACACTGAAGCTTTCTTT

V: TRBV15
D: -
J: TRBJ2-1
size: many
CDR3: CATSRSNRGGNEQFF
DNA: TGTGCCACCAGCAGATCCAATAGGGGGGGGAATGAGCAGTTCTTC

V: TRBV12-3/TRBV12-4
D: -
J: TRBJ1-1
size: few
CDR3: CASSRDTREAFF
DNA: TGTGCCAGCAGCCGGGACACACGGGAAGCTTTCTTT

V: TRBV20-1
D: -
J: TRBJ2-5
size: many
CDR3: CSARDAYQETQYF
DNA: TGCAGTGCTAGAGACGCGTACCAAGAGACCCAGTACTTC

V: TRBV7-2
D: TRBD2
J: TRBJ2-3
size: many
CDR3: CASRGGGTDTQYF
DNA: TGTGCCAGCAGGGGGGGGGGCACAGATACGCAGTATTTT

V: TRBV5-1
D: -
J: TRBJ1-1
size: -
CDR3: CASSLTGRMNTEAFF
DNA: TGCGCCAGCAGCTTGACAGGGAGGATGAACACTGAAGCTTTCTTT

V: TRBV5-1
D: -
J: TRBJ1-2
size: few
CDR3: CASSLGDLYGYTF
DNA: TGCGCCAGCAGCTTGGGGGACCTTTATGGCTACACCTTC

V: TRBV20-1
D: -
J: TRBJ1-1
size: few
CDR3: CSARGRKLPEAFF
DNA: TGCAGTGCTAGAGGACGGAAGTTGCCTGAAGCTTTCTTT

V: TRBV7-3
D: -
J: TRBJ2-3
size: many
CDR3: CASSPMSSTDTQYF
DNA: TGTGCCAGCAGTCCCATGAGTTCCACAGATACGCAGTATTTT

V: TRBV12-3/TRBV12-4
D: -
J: TRBJ2-7
size: many
CDR3: CASSLGPTYEQYF
DNA: TGTGCCAGCAGCTTGGGCCCCACCTACGAGCAGTACTTC

V: TRBV15
D: TRBD1
J: TRBJ1-3
size: many
CDR3: CATSRDQGAKGNTIYF
DNA: TGTGCCACCAGCAGAGATCAGGGGGCAAAAGGAAACACCATATATTTT

V: TRBV3-1
D: -
J: TRBJ1-1
size: few
CDR3: CASSPSEANTEAFF
DNA: TGTGCCAGCAGCCCGAGTGAGGCTAACACTGAAGCTTTCTTT

V: TRBV10-3
D: -
J: TRBJ2-3
size: few
CDR3: CAISGWEHTDTQYF
DNA: TGTGCCATCAGTGGGTGGGAGCACACAGATACGCAGTATTTT

V: TRBV12-3/TRBV12-4
D: -
J: TRBJ2-4
size: many
CDR3: CASSLLAPHGVQYF
DNA: TGTGCCAGCAGTTTACTCGCTCCTCATGGGGTTCAGTACTTC

V: TRBV12-3/TRBV12-4
D: -
J: TRBJ1-1
size: many
CDR3: CASSSNRNTEAFF
DNA: TGTGCCAGCAGTTCCAACAGAAACACTGAAGCTTTCTTT

V: TRBV5-1
D: -
J: TRBJ2-3
size: many
CDR3: CASSLDLRTMYF
DNA: TGCGCCAGCAGCTTGGATCTCCGGACAATGTATTTT

V: TRBV24-1
D: TRBD1
J: TRBJ1-2
size: few
CDR3: CATSDPTGGGVYGYTF
DNA: TGTGCCACCAGTGACCCCACAGGGGGCGGGGTCTATGGCTACACCTTC

V: TRBV7-2
D: -
J: TRBJ2-7
size: many
CDR3: CASSSGARGEQYF
DNA: TGTGCCAGCAGCTCGGGGGCAAGGGGCGAGCAGTACTTC

V: TRBV18
D: -
J: TRBJ2-2
size: many
CDR3: CASSPDRRGELFF
DNA: TGTGCCAGCTCACCCGACAGGCGCGGGGAGCTGTTTTTT

V: TRBV7-9
D: TRBD1
J: TRBJ1-1
size: few
CDR3: CASSFGTGSEGDEAFF
DNA: TGTGCCAGCAGCTTTGGGACAGGCTCGGAGGGTGATGAAGCTTTCTTT

V: TRBV10-3
D: TRBD1
J: TRBJ2-7
size: many
CDR3: CATGQGSYEQYF
DNA: TGTGCCACCGGACAGGGATCCTACGAGCAGTACTTC

V: TRBV24-1
D: TRBD1
J: TRBJ2-1
size: many
CDR3: CATSDSRTGDNEQFF
DNA: TGTGCCACCAGTGATTCCCGGACAGGGGACAATGAGCAGTTCTTC

V: TRBV18
D: -
J: TRBJ2-3
size: -
CDR3: CASSPRREMDTQYF
DNA: TGTGCCAGCTCACCACGCAGAGAGATGGATACGCAGTATTTT

V: TRBV18
D: -
J: TRBJ1-1
size: -
CDR3: CASSEWRPGGAFF
DNA: TGTGCCAGCTCAGAATGGCGCCCTGGGGGAGCTTTCTTT

V: TRBV10-3
D: TRBD1
J: TRBJ1-1
size: many
CDR3: CAISERSGGVVTEAFF
DNA: TGTGCCATCAGTGAACGTTCAGGGGGCGTTGTCACTGAAGCTTTCTTT

V: TRBV18
D: TRBD1
J: TRBJ2-5
size: many
CDR3: CASSRQGTQETQYF
DNA: TGTGCCAGCTCACGACAGGGGACCCAAGAGACCCAGTACTTC

V: TRBV6-2/TRBV6-3
D: -
J: TRBJ2-4
size: many
CDR3: CASSSPTAKNIQYF
DNA: TGTGCCAGCAGTTCACCAACAGCCAAAAACATTCAGTACTTC

V: TRBV29-1
D: TRBD2
J: TRBJ2-5
size: few
CDR3: CSVQSLTSGETQYF
DNA: TGCAGCGTCCAATCTCTCACTAGCGGCGAGACCCAGTACTTC

V: TRBV4-3
D: -
J: TRBJ2-1
size: many
CDR3: CASSFTTNPSYNEQFF
DNA: TGCGCCAGCAGTTTCACGACAAACCCCTCCTACAATGAGCAGTTCTTC

V: TRBV12-3/TRBV12-4
D: TRBD1
J: TRBJ2-5
size: many
CDR3: CASSHGDRRETQYF
DNA: TGTGCCAGCAGCCATGGGGACAGGAGAGAGACCCAGTACTTC

V: TRBV7-8
D: TRBD1
J: TRBJ2-5
size: -
CDR3: CASSPGQGKETQYF
DNA: TGTGCCAGCAGCCCCGGACAGGGAAAAGAGACCCAGTACTTC

V: TRBV28
D: TRBD2
J: TRBJ2-1
size: -
CDR3: CASSLSGGAFNEQFF
DNA: TGTGCCAGCAGTTTGAGCGGGGGGGCCTTCAATGAGCAGTTCTTC

V: TRBV5-1
D: TRBD1
J: TRBJ2-5
size: -
CDR3: CASSSSRDRGETQYF
DNA: TGCGCCAGCAGCTCCTCCCGGGACAGGGGCGAGACCCAGTACTTC

V: TRBV27
D: TRBD2
J: TRBJ2-5
size: few
CDR3: CASRATSGGPAGTQYF
DNA: TGTGCCAGCAGGGCCACTAGCGGGGGGCCGGCGGGGACCCAGTACTTC

V: TRBV3-1
D: -
J: TRBJ2-3
size: many
CDR3: CASSQPGATDTQYF
DNA: TGTGCCAGCAGCCAACCGGGGGCAACAGATACGCAGTATTTT

V: TRBV20-1
D: TRBD1
J: TRBJ2-5
size: many
CDR3: CSAAPDRAETQYF
DNA: TGCAGTGCCGCTCCCGACAGGGCGGAGACCCAGTACTTC

V: TRBV12-3/TRBV12-4
D: -
J: TRBJ2-7
size: many
CDR3: CASSSGTRTNEQYF
DNA: TGTGCCAGCAGTTCCGGGACTCGGACGAACGAGCAGTACTTC

V: TRBV2
D: TRBD1
J: TRBJ2-3
size: -
CDR3: CASSGDRSTDMQYF
DNA: TGTGCCAGCAGTGGGGACAGATCTACAGATATGCAGTATTTT

V: TRBV3-1
D: -
J: TRBJ1-2
size: -
CDR3: CASSQGHGVSGYTF
DNA: TGTGCCAGCAGCCAAGGACACGGTGTGAGTGGCTACACCTTC

V: TRBV28
D: -
J: TRBJ1-1
size: many
CDR3: CASSPPGQGNTEAFF
DNA: TGTGCCAGCAGCCCTCCGGGGCAGGGGAACACTGAAGCTTTCTTT

V: TRBV20-1
D: -
J: TRBJ1-5
size: many
CDR3: CSASLGSNQPQHF
DNA: TGCAGTGCCTCTCTAGGGAGCAATCAGCCCCAGCATTTT